A selection of T cell receptor beta chains follows, all from one sample in a study of blood T cell repertoires in COVID-19. The table came from immunoSEQ multiplex PCR; TCRdb's copy has only in-frame clones and leaves some out. The table shows some 300,000 clones, with more than 75% occurring only once. Source material: peripheral blood. All receptors derive from a man between 65 and 79 years old with acute or convalescent COVID-19. Each CDR3 is given with its conserved first and last residue. The D gene is left open where the match is weak.

>TRBJ1-1|TRBV19|NA
CASNPGLNTEAFF
>TRBJ1-4|TRBV2|NA
CASSDRANEKLFF
>TRBJ1-2|TRBV3-1/TRBV3-2|NA
CASSHEASSYGYTF
>TRBJ2-7|TRBV12-3/TRBV12-4|NA
CASRGAGVRYF
>TRBJ2-2|TRBV28|NA
CASSMLSGSGELFF
>TRBJ2-5|TRBV12-3/TRBV12-4|NA
CASSLAQGGTQYF
>TRBJ1-4|TRBV6-5|NA
CASVRGTNEKLFF
>TRBJ2-7|TRBV2|NA
CASSNEWPYEQYF
>TRBJ1-1|TRBV3-1/TRBV3-2|NA
CASSQSREGTEAFF
>TRBJ1-3|TRBV30|NA
CAWSTGTSSGNTIYF